The rows below give T cell receptor beta chains drawn from one sample of a study of T cells in Graves' hyperthyroidism and ophthalmopathy. MiXCR, applied by TCRdb to the multiplex PCR reads, yields one record per CDR3 protein. This sample carries 480,000 or so distinct CDR3 sequences, approximately 15% of them seen once, and the ten largest clones take less than 20%. Sequencing input: blood. Every receptor here comes from a young woman with Graves' hyperthyroidism. Each CDR3 is given with its conserved first and last residue. D genes are given only for firm matches. The listing skips clone size in some rows; elsewhere it reads once, few, many or a size class.

j_call: TRBJ1-5; d_call: TRBD1; clone_size: -; v_call: TRBV20-1; cdr3_aa: CSARPDREYSNQPQHF; cdr3_nt: TGCAGTGCTCGTCCAGACAGGGAATATAGCAATCAGCCCCAGCATTTT
j_call: TRBJ2-1; d_call: TRBD2; clone_size: few; v_call: TRBV5-5; cdr3_aa: CASSLGTGGLAGANEQFF; cdr3_nt: TGTGCCAGCAGCTTAGGGACAGGGGGACTAGCGGGGGCCAATGAGCAGTTCTTC
j_call: TRBJ2-5; d_call: TRBD1; clone_size: many; v_call: TRBV24-1; cdr3_aa: CATTSLDRWGSETQYF; cdr3_nt: TGTGCCACCACTTCCTTGGACAGGTGGGGATCGGAGACCCAGTACTTC
j_call: TRBJ2-2; d_call: -; clone_size: many; v_call: TRBV6-1; cdr3_aa: CASTGRQTNTGELFF; cdr3_nt: TGTGCCAGCACCGGGCGACAGACGAACACCGGGGAGCTGTTTTTT
j_call: TRBJ2-7; d_call: TRBD2; clone_size: many; v_call: TRBV5-1; cdr3_aa: CASSLEATSGSYEQYF; cdr3_nt: TGCGCCAGCAGCTTGGAAGCCACTAGCGGCTCCTACGAGCAGTACTTC
j_call: TRBJ2-1; d_call: TRBD2; clone_size: many; v_call: TRBV11-3; cdr3_aa: CASSPGLAGGRQFF; cdr3_nt: TGTGCCAGCAGCCCCGGACTAGCGGGAGGTCGGCAGTTCTTC
j_call: TRBJ1-5; d_call: -; clone_size: many; v_call: TRBV3-1; cdr3_aa: CASSPDGSNQPQHF; cdr3_nt: TGTGCCAGCAGCCCCGACGGTAGCAATCAGCCCCAGCATTTT
j_call: TRBJ1-5; d_call: -; clone_size: few; v_call: TRBV6-1; cdr3_aa: CASSEGRGAGNQPQHF; cdr3_nt: TGTGCCAGCAGTGAAGGGCGGGGGGCGGGCAATCAGCCCCAGCATTTT
j_call: TRBJ2-4; d_call: -; clone_size: -; v_call: TRBV18; cdr3_aa: CASSPPDGKNIQYF; cdr3_nt: TGTGCCAGCTCACCTCCGGATGGCAAAAACATTCAGTACTTC
j_call: TRBJ2-7; d_call: -; clone_size: many; v_call: TRBV6-1; cdr3_aa: CASSPGRGPAYEQYF; cdr3_nt: TGTGCCAGCAGCCCAGGCCGGGGGCCAGCCTACGAGCAGTACTTC
j_call: TRBJ2-6; d_call: TRBD2; clone_size: -; v_call: TRBV6-2/TRBV6-3; cdr3_aa: CASCVSGIPGANVLTF; cdr3_nt: TGTGCCAGCTGCGTTAGCGGGATCCCCGGGGCCAACGTCCTGACTTTC
j_call: TRBJ2-1; d_call: TRBD1; clone_size: few; v_call: TRBV14; cdr3_aa: CASSQPGQGRQQFF; cdr3_nt: TGTGCCAGCAGCCAACCGGGACAGGGGCGCCAGCAGTTCTTC
j_call: TRBJ2-1; d_call: TRBD2; clone_size: many; v_call: TRBV6-1; cdr3_aa: CATKAGGSVHEQFF; cdr3_nt: TGTGCCACTAAAGCGGGAGGGTCGGTGCATGAGCAGTTCTTC
j_call: TRBJ2-1; d_call: -; clone_size: many; v_call: TRBV30; cdr3_aa: CAWSVPSLEQFF; cdr3_nt: TGTGCCTGGAGTGTCCCTAGCCTTGAGCAGTTCTTC
j_call: TRBJ2-4; d_call: TRBD2; clone_size: many; v_call: TRBV5-1; cdr3_aa: CASSGRDYNIQYF; cdr3_nt: TGCGCCAGCAGCGGCCGGGACTACAACATTCAGTACTTC
j_call: TRBJ2-1; d_call: TRBD2; clone_size: many; v_call: TRBV2; cdr3_aa: CASFSQTSARAQFF; cdr3_nt: TGTGCCAGCTTCTCCCAGACTAGCGCCAGAGCGCAGTTCTTC
j_call: TRBJ2-1; d_call: -; clone_size: many; v_call: TRBV20-1; cdr3_aa: CSARDGAGTYNEQFF; cdr3_nt: TGCAGTGCTAGAGATGGGGCCGGCACCTACAATGAGCAGTTCTTC
j_call: TRBJ2-1; d_call: TRBD2; clone_size: many; v_call: TRBV5-1; cdr3_aa: CASSLDPGGPYNEQFF; cdr3_nt: TGCGCCAGCAGCTTGGACCCGGGAGGCCCCTACAATGAGCAGTTCTTC
j_call: TRBJ1-2; d_call: -; clone_size: -; v_call: TRBV6-1; cdr3_aa: CASSRGGAQDYGYTF; cdr3_nt: TGTGCCAGTTCTCGGGGGGGGGCGCAGGACTATGGCTACACCTTC
j_call: TRBJ2-1; d_call: TRBD1; clone_size: many; v_call: TRBV24-1; cdr3_aa: CATRGQGQYEQFF; cdr3_nt: TGTGCCACCAGGGGACAGGGACAATATGAGCAGTTCTTC
j_call: TRBJ2-7; d_call: TRBD1; clone_size: many; v_call: TRBV7-9; cdr3_aa: CASSLGRDRFTYEQYF; cdr3_nt: TGTGCCAGCAGCTTAGGCCGGGACAGGTTTACCTACGAGCAGTACTTC
j_call: TRBJ1-4; d_call: -; clone_size: -; v_call: TRBV2; cdr3_aa: CASSEDRGHEKLLF; cdr3_nt: TGTGCCAGCAGCGAGGACAGAGGACATGAAAAACTGCTTTTT
j_call: TRBJ1-2; d_call: TRBD1; clone_size: many; v_call: TRBV30; cdr3_aa: CAWRSGTAYGYTF; cdr3_nt: TGTGCCTGGCGTTCCGGGACAGCCTATGGCTACACCTTC
j_call: TRBJ2-7; d_call: TRBD1; clone_size: many; v_call: TRBV19; cdr3_aa: CASSRERTGGTEQYF; cdr3_nt: TGTGCCAGTAGTAGAGAAAGGACAGGGGGCACAGAGCAGTACTTC
j_call: TRBJ2-3; d_call: TRBD2; clone_size: -; v_call: TRBV6-1; cdr3_aa: CASRSPSGRALDTQYF; cdr3_nt: TGTGCCAGCAGATCACCTAGCGGGAGGGCCCTAGATACGCAGTATTTT
j_call: TRBJ1-1; d_call: -; clone_size: many; v_call: TRBV13; cdr3_aa: CASSPGLEVNTEAFF; cdr3_nt: TGTGCCTCAAGCCCCGGGTTGGAGGTGAACACTGAAGCTTTCTTT
j_call: TRBJ2-7; d_call: -; clone_size: many; v_call: TRBV25-1; cdr3_aa: CASSEGDSRGFYEQYF; cdr3_nt: TGTGCCAGCAGTGAGGGGGATAGCAGGGGATTCTACGAGCAGTACTTC
j_call: TRBJ1-5; d_call: -; clone_size: few; v_call: TRBV15; cdr3_aa: CATSRAGGQPQHF; cdr3_nt: TGTGCCACCAGCAGAGCCGGCGGGCAGCCCCAGCATTTT
j_call: TRBJ1-1; d_call: -; clone_size: -; v_call: TRBV25-1; cdr3_aa: CATQRLGVPFF; cdr3_nt: TGTGCCACACAGCGTTTGGGGGTTCCATTCTTT
j_call: TRBJ1-1; d_call: -; clone_size: many; v_call: TRBV9; cdr3_aa: CASSNTGLEAFF; cdr3_nt: TGTGCCAGTAGTAATACAGGACTTGAAGCTTTCTTT